This is a list of T cell receptor beta chains from one sample in a study of T cells in Graves' hyperthyroidism and ophthalmopathy. TCRdb re-analysed the multiplex PCR reads in MiXCR, keeping a single row per CDR3 protein. This sample yields 800,000 or so distinct CDR3 sequences, of which 38% are seen a single time; approximately 8.7% belongs to the top ten. The sample consisted of blood. The receptors were sampled from a man aged 18 to 29 with Graves' hyperthyroidism. The CDR3 runs from the conserved cysteine through the conserved F or W. The D gene is left open where the match is weak. Rows give clone size only sometimes, using once, few, many, or a class for an expanded clone.

D gene,clone size,J gene,V gene,CDR3 protein,CDR3 DNA
.,few,TRBJ1-5,TRBV7-2,CASSFGPGWGNQPQHF,TGTGCCAGCAGCTTTGGTCCCGGCTGGGGCAATCAGCCCCAGCATTTT
TRBD1,.,TRBJ1-1,TRBV19,CASWGQMNTEAFF,TGTGCCAGTTGGGGACAGATGAACACTGAAGCTTTCTTT
.,few,TRBJ1-4,TRBV7-2,CASSPPSNEKLFF,TGTGCCAGCAGCCCCCCGTCCAATGAAAAACTGTTTTTT
TRBD2,.,TRBJ2-7,TRBV12-3/TRBV12-4,CASSPSSGTSEPYEQYF,TGTGCCAGCAGCCCCTCGTCCGGGACTAGCGAGCCCTACGAGCAGTACTTC
TRBD1,many,TRBJ1-1,TRBV6-1,CASSGRDRGFGEAFF,TGTGCCAGCAGTGGCCGGGACAGGGGGTTTGGTGAAGCTTTCTTT
TRBD2,.,TRBJ2-7,TRBV20-1,CSARELAGAEQYF,TGCAGTGCTAGAGAACTAGCGGGAGCCGAGCAGTACTTC
TRBD1,many,TRBJ1-2,TRBV24-1,CATPGGGYTF,TGTGCCACCCCAGGGGGGGGCTACACCTTC
.,.,TRBJ1-2,TRBV5-1,CASSLSGRGDGYTF,TGCGCCAGCAGCTTGTCCGGCAGGGGAGATGGCTACACCTTC
.,.,TRBJ1-2,TRBV5-1,CASSPRSGFNYGYTF,TGTGCCAGCAGCCCACGTTCCGGTTTTAACTATGGCTACACCTTC
.,.,TRBJ1-5,TRBV28,CASSFSSSFPPQHF,TGTGCCAGCAGTTTCTCATCCTCCTTCCCACCCCAGCATTTT
.,.,TRBJ2-5,TRBV4-2,CASSQGPYQETQYF,TGTGCCAGCAGCCAGGGGCCATACCAAGAGACCCAGTACTTC
.,many,TRBJ2-5,TRBV12-3/TRBV12-4,CASSGGSYRETQYF,TGTGCCAGCAGTGGCGGGTCTTATAGGGAGACCCAGTACTTC
.,few,TRBJ1-1,TRBV9,CASSVEGARDTEAFF,TGTGCCAGCAGCGTAGAAGGGGCGAGGGACACTGAAGCTTTCTTT
.,.,TRBJ1-6,TRBV7-2,CASSQEEIRADNSPLHF,TGTGCCAGCAGCCAAGAGGAGATCCGCGCCGATAATTCACCCCTCCACTTT
.,few,TRBJ1-2,TRBV10-3,CAISRPNHGYTF,TGTGCCATCAGTCGACCTAATCATGGCTACACCTTC
TRBD1,many,TRBJ2-2,TRBV19,CATEDRDDGELFF,TGTGCCACCGAGGACAGGGATGACGGGGAGCTGTTTTTT
.,many,TRBJ2-2,TRBV7-9,CASGRGGELFF,TGTGCCAGCGGCCGAGGCGGGGAGCTGTTTTTT
.,many,TRBJ1-2,TRBV2,CASSDSLNYGYTF,TGTGCCAGCAGTGACAGTTTGAACTATGGCTACACCTTC
.,many,TRBJ2-7,TRBV10-3,CASSGPDQSYEQYF,TGTGCCAGCAGCGGGCCGGATCAATCCTACGAGCAGTACTTC
.,.,TRBJ2-7,TRBV30,CAWSVGRVVSEQYF,TGTGCCTGGAGTGTAGGCAGGGTGGTCTCCGAGCAGTACTTC
.,.,TRBJ2-1,TRBV7-2,CASSSAGISSYNEQFF,TGTGCCAGCAGCTCTGCCGGGATTAGCTCCTACAATGAGCAGTTCTTC
TRBD2,.,TRBJ2-7,TRBV12-3/TRBV12-4,CASMTSATLEGYEQYF,TGTGCCTCCATGACTAGCGCTACACTAGAGGGCTACGAGCAGTACTTC
.,.,TRBJ1-2,TRBV2,CASSLRGATGLGYTF,TGTGCCAGCAGCCTACGTGGGGCCACCGGGCTCGGCTACACCTTC
.,.,TRBJ1-2,TRBV6-5,CASSYGGIPYGYTF,TGTGCCAGCAGTTACGGGGGGATACCCTATGGCTACACCTTC
.,few,TRBJ2-2,TRBV7-3,CASKWTANTGELFF,TGTGCCAGCAAGTGGACAGCCAACACCGGGGAGCTGTTTTTT
.,few,TRBJ1-1,TRBV9,CASSLVQGFLNTEAFF,TGTGCCAGCAGCTTAGTGCAAGGTTTCCTGAACACTGAAGCTTTCTTT
TRBD1,few,TRBJ1-5,TRBV20-1,CSASTGEGDQPQHF,TGCAGTGCTTCTACAGGGGAAGGCGATCAGCCCCAGCATTTT
TRBD1,many,TRBJ2-7,TRBV29-1,CSATGGEQYF,TGCAGCGCTACAGGGGGCGAGCAGTACTTC
.,.,TRBJ1-5,TRBV7-2,CASSQDEGIQPQHF,TGTGCCAGCAGCCAAGACGAGGGGATTCAGCCCCAGCATTTT
TRBD1,.,TRBJ1-5,TRBV2,CASAWTGSDQPQHF,TGTGCCAGCGCCTGGACAGGATCCGATCAGCCCCAGCATTTT
TRBD1,once,TRBJ1-5,TRBV10-3,CATGTVIGNQPQHF,TGTGCCACCGGGACAGTTATCGGCAATCAGCCCCAGCATTTT
TRBD1,.,TRBJ1-6,TRBV7-6,CASSPPGQGASPLHF,TGTGCCAGCAGCCCTCCTGGACAGGGTGCATCACCCCTCCACTTT
TRBD1,many,TRBJ1-2,TRBV29-1,CSVGGTGGQNYGYTF,TGCAGCGTCGGTGGGACAGGGGGTCAGAACTATGGCTACACCTTC
.,many,TRBJ2-5,TRBV9,CASSVGQLQETQYF,TGTGCCAGCAGCGTAGGACAGCTCCAAGAGACCCAGTACTTC
.,.,TRBJ2-5,TRBV19,CASSPEYREEETQYF,TGTGCCAGCTCACCCGAATACAGGGAAGAGGAGACCCAGTACTTC
.,many,TRBJ1-1,TRBV20-1,CSASPPGIMNTEAFF,TGCAGTGCTAGCCCCCCAGGCATCATGAACACTGAAGCTTTCTTT
.,.,TRBJ1-6,TRBV6-5,CASSYSKGNNSPLHF,TGTGCCAGCAGTTACTCGAAGGGAAATAATTCACCCCTCCACTTT
.,.,TRBJ2-7,TRBV7-2,CASSFDRGVTYEQYF,TGTGCCAGCAGCTTCGACAGAGGGGTGACCTACGAGCAGTACTTC
.,many,TRBJ1-1,TRBV9,CASSARMNTEAFF,TGTGCCAGCAGCGCCCGGATGAACACTGAAGCTTTCTTT
.,.,TRBJ1-2,TRBV7-2,CASSVPDYGYTF,TGTGCCAGCAGCGTCCCGGACTATGGCTACACCTTC
.,many,TRBJ1-6,TRBV2,CASSDEGLSPLHF,TGTGCCAGCAGTGACGAAGGGCTTTCACCCCTCCACTTT
.,.,TRBJ2-7,TRBV12-3/TRBV12-4,CASRGGRAYEQYF,TGTGCCAGCAGGGGGGGGCGGGCCTACGAGCAGTACTTC
.,.,TRBJ1-2,TRBV5-5,CASSFPPGTTVYGYTF,TGTGCCAGCAGTTTCCCCCCAGGGACGACAGTCTATGGCTACACCTTC
TRBD1,many,TRBJ1-1,TRBV29-1,CSVDRQGPNTEAFF,TGCAGCGTAGATAGACAGGGACCGAACACTGAAGCTTTCTTT
TRBD1,.,TRBJ2-7,TRBV12-3/TRBV12-4,CASSQLDREGSYEQYF,TGTGCCAGCAGCCAATTGGACAGGGAAGGGTCCTACGAGCAGTACTTC
.,few,TRBJ2-7,TRBV10-3,CAISEVVDTYEQYF,TGTGCCATCAGTGAGGTGGTAGACACCTACGAGCAGTACTTC
TRBD1,.,TRBJ1-4,TRBV7-2,CASSGGQGVEKLFF,TGTGCCAGCAGCGGTGGACAGGGGGTTGAAAAACTGTTTTTT
.,many,TRBJ1-1,TRBV2,CASMGGIPAFF,TGTGCCAGCATGGGGGGCATCCCTGCTTTCTTT